Sequencing of this T cell receptor beta chain was carried out in a study of CD8 T cells in ankylosing spondylitis. General study findings and limits: Blood from ankylosing spondylitis patients appeared to carry a characteristic roughly 8-variant TCR beta motif. Prior work had noted some motif variants in reactive arthritis blood and synovial fluid.

Germline V gives CDR1 LNHNV, CDR2 YYDKDF (reference sequence). Between the trimmed V and J ends, which lost 0 bases and 7 bases, there was a span of 9 bases. The CDR3 sequence is 14 residues long. As for this clonotype: Antigen: not known.

TCRdb re-derived calls from the 5' RACE reads in MiXCR, one entry per CDR3 protein. The table has some 270,000 distinct CDR3 sequences, roughly 32% seen once; the top ten hold approximately 4.4%. The chain uses TRBV15 and TRBJ2-2; D unresolved. The receptor was isolated from a male donor with ankylosing spondylitis or in good health (not recorded which). The sample comprised blood, either unsorted or a sorted T cell fraction (not recorded which). The CDR3 reads CATSRDLAGGELFF. CDR3 nucleotide sequence: TGTGCCACCAGCAGAGATCTTGCAGGCGGGGAGCTGTTTTTT.